The 27 T cell receptor beta chains in this list originate from one sample, sequenced in a study of cytomegalovirus exposure and HLA in healthy donors. Repertoires were generated with immunoSEQ multiplex PCR, while TCRdb's copy carries only in-frame clones and drops some. The top ten clones hold about 0.99% of a sample with roughly 300,000 clones, roughly 90% of them seen once. What was sequenced was PBMCs. All receptors come from a young woman in good health and CMV-seronegative.

V is TRBV5-1 and J is TRBJ2-7; D is possibly TRBD1 (6 bases). CDR1 and CDR2 from the germline V gene are SGHRS and YFSETQ. Trimming took off 0 bases at V and 4 bases at J, with 14 bases between the two ends. The CDR3 has 15 residues. The CDR3 sequence: CASSLAPDSNYEQYF. In nucleotides, the CDR3 is TGCGCCAGCAGCTTGGCCCCGGACAGCAATTACGAGCAGTACTTC.

The V call is TRBV28, the J call TRBJ2-7, with TRBD1 identical over 7 bases. CDR1 and CDR2 (germline): MDHEN, SYDVKM. With 5 bases clipped from V and 5 bases from J, the junction kept 12 bases outside the gene matches. The CDR3 contains 15 residues. The CDR3 region has the DNA TGTGCCAGCAGTCCAACCCCAGGGGGTTCAGACGAGCAGTACTTC. It translates to CASSPTPGGSDEQYF.

This clone was found a few times. The chain combines TRBV10-3 with TRBJ2-7, with D possibly being TRBD2 (7 bases). The CDR3 is made up of 12 amino acids. The germline gives CDR1 ENHRY, CDR2 SYGVKD. Trimming took off 7 bases at V and 5 bases at J, with 12 bases between the two ends. The CDR3 sequence is CAITAGAHEQYF. In DNA form, the CDR3 reads TGTGCCATCACCGCGGGGGCCCACGAGCAGTACTTC.

The chain employs TRBV5-1 and TRBJ2-7, with D maybe TRBD2 (6 bases). The CDR3 is made up of 15 amino acids. With 5 bases removed from V and 2 bases from J, the gap between germline ends came to 17 bases. The germline V gene encodes CDR1 SGHRS and CDR2 YFSETQ. CDR3 DNA: TGCGCCAGCAGTTACGGGGGAGGTGTGCCCTACGAGCAGTACTTC. It specifies CASSYGGGVPYEQYF.

This sequence joins TRBV6-1 and TRBJ1-6; D is uncertain. Germline V gene sequence: CDR1 MNHNS, CDR2 SASEGT. This CDR3 contains 15 residues. The V end was cut by 10 bases, the J end by 0 bases, with 13 bases between. Here the CDR3 reads CATIASYSYNSPLHF. The CDR3 DNA follows: TGTGCCACTATTGCTTCTTACTCCTATAATTCACCCCTCCACTTT.

The rearrangement uses TRBV15 and TRBJ2-1, with no clear D. Trimming removed 0 bases from V and 4 bases from J, with 7 bases in between. Germline V gene data show CDR1 as LNHNV and CDR2 as YYDKDF (reference sequence). This CDR3 has 14 amino acids. The CDR3 region has the DNA TGTGCCACCAGCAGAGATCCCTTTTACAATGAGCAGTTCTTC. The encoded protein is CATSRDPFYNEQFF.

The sample holds one count of this clone. V gene TRBV4-3 combines with J gene TRBJ2-2; D is ambiguous. Germline V gives CDR1 LGHNA, CDR2 YSLEER. The CDR3 consists of 16 residues. Trimming shortened V by 0 bases and J by 4 bases, and 12 bases separated the two germline ends. This chain's CDR3 is CASSQEWLVLTGELFF. The CDR3 DNA reads TGCGCCAGCAGCCAAGAATGGCTAGTCCTCACCGGGGAGCTGTTTTTT.

This rearrangement joins TRBV15 to TRBJ2-3; 9 bases are a match to TRBD2. Trimming cost V 2 bases and J 5 bases; bases outside gene matches: 11. This CDR3 contains 17 residues. CDR1 is LNHNV and CDR2 is YYDKDF in the germline V gene (reference sequence). CDR3 in amino acids: CATSRTGREGRQDTQYF. The DNA for the CDR3 is TGTGCCACCAGCAGAACGGGGCGGGAGGGCCGACAAGATACGCAGTATTTT.

The chain recombines TRBV27 with TRBJ2-5, with 11 bases lining up with TRBD1. The J call is uncertain, as TRBJ2-7 better fits the DNA end. Germline lookup yields CDR1 MNHEY and CDR2 SMNVEV (reference sequence). The CDR3 runs 15 residues. CDR3 nucleotides: TGTGCCAGCATCCGTACCGGGACAGGGGGCTACGAGCAGTACTTC. Translated: CASIRTGTGGYEQYF.

The CDR3 nucleotides read TGTGCCAGTACCCCTTACGGGGGTCTCGGCACCGGGGAGCTGTTTTTT. This sequence encodes CASTPYGGLGTGELFF. The V call is TRBV19, the J call TRBJ2-2; D is possibly TRBD2 (6 bases). The CDR3 runs to 16 residues. Germline V lookup: CDR1 LNHDA, CDR2 SQIVND (reference sequence). Deletions cut 7 bases from V and 4 bases from J, with 19 bases between.

The rearrangement joins TRBV5-1 to TRBJ2-3; 7 positions agree with TRBD2. The CDR3 is 15 residues long. The germline gives CDR1 SGHRS, CDR2 YFSETQ. V dropped 0 bases and J dropped 2; count of bases not matched to a gene: 3. DNA of the CDR3: TGCGCCAGCAGCTTGGTTGGGACTACCACAGATACGCAGTATTTT. As protein: CASSLVGTTTDTQYF.

The chain employs TRBV11-3 and TRBJ2-2; tentatively, D is TRBD2 (5 bases). The V and J ends lost 3 bases and 6 bases respectively, with 17 bases between them. This CDR3 region has 16 residues. CDR1 is SGHNT and CDR2 is YENEEA in the germline V gene. The CDR3: CASSFAGLGGAGELFF. CDR3 in DNA: TGTGCCAGCAGCTTCGCCGGACTCGGTGGGGCCGGGGAGCTGTTTTTT.

The chain is built from TRBV4-2 and TRBJ2-2; 10 nucleotides match TRBD2. This CDR3 spans 16 amino acids. Losses at the gene ends were 1 base for V and 6 bases for J; bases not matched to a gene: 5. CDR1 and CDR2 from the germline V gene are LGHNA and YNFKEQ. CDR3 loop: CASSQASGSGSGELFF. In DNA, the CDR3 is TGTGCCAGCAGCCAAGCTAGCGGGAGCGGTTCCGGGGAGCTGTTTTTT.

The V call is TRBV5-1, the J call TRBJ2-3; 9 nucleotides line up with TRBD1. J gave up 4 bases and V 0 bases, and 15 bases lay outside the gene matches. The CDR3 has 19 residues. Germline values: CDR1 SGHRS, CDR2 YFSETQ. CDR3: CASSLGGILRQGGADTQYF. Written as DNA, the CDR3 is TGCGCCAGCAGCTTGGGAGGGATTCTTCGACAGGGGGGTGCAGATACGCAGTATTTT.

This clone has just one count. V is TRBV28 and J is TRBJ2-7; D unclear. CDR3 length: 10 residues. Between the trimmed V and J ends, which lost 3 bases and 8 bases, there was a span of 5 bases. Looked up from germline, CDR1 is MDHEN and CDR2 is SYDVKM. The CDR3 DNA reads as TGTGCCAGCAGTTTCGAGAAGCAGTACTTC. It yields the protein CASSFEKQYF.

This chain links TRBV5-1 with TRBJ2-3; 12 bases line up with TRBD2. V lost 4 bases to trimming and J lost 6 bases; unmatched junction nucleotides: 12. CDR1 is SGHRS, CDR2 YFSETQ, per germline. CDR3 length equals 17 residues. CDR3 bases: TGCGCCAGCAGCCGTAATCTAGCGGGAGGGCCTATCGATACGCAGTATTTT. This gives the protein CASSRNLAGGPIDTQYF.

As for this clone: The identical CDR3 is also encoded by other nucleotide sequences in the sample. The chain carries TRBV18 and TRBJ1-4; 7 nucleotides agree with TRBD1. The V gene's germline CDR1 is KGHSH and CDR2 LQKENI. V lost 3 bases, J lost 5 bases, and 0 bases stayed unmatched. The length of the CDR3 is 13 residues. This chain's CDR3 is CASSPDRNEKLFF. CDR3 nucleotides: TGTGCCAGCTCACCGGACAGGAATGAAAAACTGTTTTTT.

The chain recombines TRBV14 with TRBJ2-3, with 9 bases identical to TRBD2. CDR3 length equals 16 residues. CDR1 and CDR2 (germline): SGHDN, FVKESK. With V trimmed by 2 bases and J by 3 bases, 6 bases remained unmatched. The CDR3 sequence: CASSQYLAGTTDTQYF. The CDR3 nucleotides are TGTGCCAGCAGCCAATATCTAGCGGGAACTACAGATACGCAGTATTTT.

The chain combines TRBV27 with TRBJ1-1, with 8 positions matching TRBD1. V shed 5 bases, J shed 5 bases, and the junction held 7 bases outside the gene matches. CDR3 length equals 14 residues. Germline V gene lookup returns CDR1 MNHEY and CDR2 SMNVEV (reference sequence). Written as DNA, the CDR3 is TGTGCCAGCAGTCCAAGACAGGGGAGGACTGAAGCTTTCTTT. Residues: CASSPRQGRTEAFF.

The rearrangement links TRBV4-3 to TRBJ2-5; 13 positions agree with TRBD2. The trim removed 6 bases at V and 4 bases at J, leaving 5 bases unmatched. The CDR3 runs 15 residues. Germline V lookup: CDR1 LGHNA, CDR2 YSLEER. The CDR3 is CASSRTSGSGETQYF. CDR3 nucleotides: TGCGCCAGCAGTCGGACTAGCGGGAGCGGAGAGACCCAGTACTTC.

This clone is a singleton in its sample. The DNA for the CDR3 is TGCGCCAGCAGCCCCAGGGGCGGCTCTGGGGCCAACGTCCTGACTTTC. Amino acid sequence: CASSPRGGSGANVLTF. The genes are TRBV5-1 and TRBJ2-6, with TRBD1 as a possible D gene (6 bases). Deletions cut 4 bases from V and 0 bases from J, with 11 bases between. CDR1 and CDR2 (germline): SGHRS, YFSETQ. This CDR3 spans 16 amino acids. Drawing the rest from reference TRBV5-1 and TRBJ2-6, the complete variable domain is KAGVTQTPRYLIKTRGQQVTLSCSPISGHRSVSWYQQTPGQGLQFLFEYFSETQRNKGNFPGRFSGRQFSNSRSEMNVSTLELGDSALYLCASSPRGGSGANVLTFGAGSRLTVL.

The chain is built from TRBV28 and TRBJ2-7, with 7 positions matching TRBD1. V shed 5 bases, J shed 0 bases, and the junction held 4 bases outside the gene matches. The V gene's germline CDR1 is MDHEN and CDR2 SYDVKM. The CDR3 is made up of 14 amino acids. The CDR3 reads CASSDRDSSYEQYF. The CDR3 DNA follows: TGTGCCAGCAGTGACCGGGACAGCTCCTACGAGCAGTACTTC. The whole variable domain, remainder taken from reference TRBV28 and TRBJ2-7, is DVKVTQSSRYLVKRTGEKVFLECVQDMDHENMFWYRQDPGLGLRLIYFSYDVKMKEKGDIPEGYSVSREKKERFSLILESASTNQTSMYLCASSDRDSSYEQYFGPGTRLTVT.

The genes are TRBV5-4 and TRBJ2-7, with 8 positions matching TRBD2. Germline V lookup: CDR1 SGHNT, CDR2 YYREEE (reference sequence). There are 16 residues in the CDR3. V lost 4 bases to trimming and J lost 5 bases; unmatched junction nucleotides: 14. The CDR3 region is CASSRPQSGGPHEQYF. The CDR3 bases are TGTGCCAGCAGCCGCCCCCAGTCGGGAGGGCCACACGAGCAGTACTTC.

This chain joins TRBV27 and TRBJ2-7; tentative D call: TRBD2 (5 bases). The V gene lost 8 bases and the J gene lost 3 bases, with 11 bases spanning the gap. Looked up from germline, CDR1 is MNHEY and CDR2 is SMNVEV (reference sequence). The CDR3 is 12 amino acids. CDR3 protein: CASWRWGYEQYF. In DNA, the CDR3 is TGTGCCAGCTGGAGGTGGGGCTACGAGCAGTACTTC.

The V gene is TRBV27, the J gene TRBJ2-7, with 10 bases lining up with TRBD1. The V and J ends lost 5 bases and 4 bases, in that order; junction bases with no gene match: 8. Germline CDR1 reads MNHEY; CDR2 reads SMNVEV (reference sequence). This CDR3 is built from 15 residues. CDR3 in amino acids: CASSTPGTGDYEQYF. CDR3 coding DNA: TGTGCCAGCAGTACACCCGGGACAGGGGATTACGAGCAGTACTTC.

This clone is a singleton in its sample. This sequence joins TRBV5-1 and TRBJ2-5; 13 nucleotides agree with TRBD2. Trimming took 4 bases from V and 5 from J; bases not matched to a gene: 8. Germline V gives CDR1 SGHRS, CDR2 YFSETQ. This CDR3 comprises 16 residues. The CDR3, as DNA: TGCGCCAGCAGCCCAGGACTAGCGGGAGTACGGGAGACCCAGTACTTC. Translated, it gives CASSPGLAGVRETQYF.

The rearrangement links TRBV6-5 to TRBJ1-1, with TRBD1 matching 8 bases. From germline, CDR1 is MNHEY and CDR2 SVGAGI. There are 14 residues in the CDR3. J gave up 1 base and V 2 bases, and 0 bases lay outside the gene matches. DNA for the CDR3: TGTGCCAGCAGTTACGGACAGGGGAACACTGAAGCTTTCTTT. It is translated as CASSYGQGNTEAFF.